This T cell receptor beta chain was documented in a study of shared clonotypes between healthy human individuals. Trimming removed 6 bases from V and 3 bases from J, with 18 bases in between. This CDR3 is 15 amino acids long. Germline V gives CDR1 MNHNY, CDR2 SVGAGI (reference sequence). As for this clone: The antigen remains unidentified.

The study, taken as a whole, reports: Larger estimated richness was generally recorded for naive subsets relative to memory subsets. Rarefaction showed that sequencing of sorted subsets was incomplete (despite large depth).

TCRdb's copy holds only in-frame clones and misses some; the assay was immunoSEQ multiplex PCR. The table lists approximately 620,000 clones, roughly 97% of them singletons. Sequenced material: naive CD4+ T cells sorted from blood. The sample's subset: CD45RA+ positively selected. The V and J genes are TRBV6-6 and TRBJ2-7; a weak D match, TRBD1 (6 bases). The TCR originated in a woman younger than 45 in good health. The CDR3 sequence is CASRLSNREVYEQYF. The CDR3 nucleotides are TGTGCCAGCAGACTATCTAACAGGGAAGTCTACGAGCAGTACTTC.